The 10 T cell receptor beta chains listed next were all sequenced from one sample in a study of T cell responses to AZD1222 COVID-19 vaccine. Assay used: immunoSEQ multiplex PCR; TCRdb lists only in-frame clones, some missing. The data show over 150,000 clones, 85% to 90% seen once. The starting material was peripheral blood, obtained on day 0 of AZD1222 vaccination. The receptors were gathered from an adult in good health.

This rearrangement joins TRBV6-6 to TRBJ2-7; D perhaps matches TRBD2 (5 bases). With 2 bases removed from V and 4 bases from J, the gap between germline ends came to 18 bases. Germline CDR1 reads MNHNY; CDR2 reads SVGAGI (reference sequence). The CDR3 covers 16 residues. This CDR3 is CASSYGGGVKRYEQYF. In DNA, the CDR3 is TGTGCCAGCAGTTACGGTGGCGGAGTTAAGCGGTACGAGCAGTACTTC.

The chain is built from TRBV2 and TRBJ1-1; the D gene is possibly TRBD1 (6 bases). The CDR3 covers 12 residues. The germline gives CDR1 SNHLY, CDR2 FYNNEI. The V gene lost 7 bases and the J gene lost 8 bases, with 14 bases spanning the gap. CDR3 in amino acids: CASTTTGNEAFF. CDR3 bases: TGTGCCAGCACCACTACAGGGAACGAAGCTTTCTTT.

CDR3 in amino acids: CASSEMGVSHSPLHF. The CDR3 coding sequence is TGTGCCAGCAGTGAAATGGGGGTTTCCCATTCACCCCTCCACTTT. This rearrangement joins TRBV2 to TRBJ1-6; tentative D call: TRBD1 (5 bases). The CDR3 has 15 residues. Germline V gene lookup returns CDR1 SNHLY and CDR2 FYNNEI. V lost 2 bases and J 8 bases, leaving 13 bases between the germline ends.

The chain joins TRBV29-1 to TRBJ1-2; D uncertain. V shed 5 bases and J shed 0 bases, with 7 bases lying between them. Germline V gene data show CDR1 as SQVTM and CDR2 as ANQGSEA. The CDR3 is made up of 12 amino acids. The CDR3 coding sequence is TGCAGCGTTAACGTAGCTAACTATGGCTACACCTTC. Translation gives CSVNVANYGYTF.

V usage is TRBV19 and J usage is TRBJ2-1, with TRBD2 as a possible D gene (6 bases). The CDR3 length is 19 residues. The V end lost 3 bases, the J end lost 5 bases, and 26 bases lay between the germline ends. Looked up from germline, CDR1 is LNHDA and CDR2 is SQIVND (reference sequence). The chain's CDR3 is CASSIQAGNPWGGNNEQFF. In nucleotides, the CDR3 is TGTGCCAGTAGTATTCAGGCAGGGAACCCATGGGGAGGTAACAATGAGCAGTTCTTC.

The chain combines TRBV20-1 with TRBJ2-1; TRBD2 matches 8 bases. Per germline, CDR1 DFQATT and CDR2 SNEGSKA (reference sequence). Trimming at V came to 3 bases and at J to 7 bases, leaving 5 bases not matched to a gene. This CDR3 has 13 amino acids. The CDR3 sequence: CSASPGGGNEQFF. In nucleotides, the CDR3 is TGCAGTGCTAGTCCTGGCGGGGGGAATGAGCAGTTCTTC.

The chain carries TRBV6-5 and TRBJ2-3, with 7 bases fitting TRBD2. The CDR3 contains 15 residues. Trimming removed 0 bases from V and 2 bases from J; junction bases left unmatched: 2. Germline CDR1 and CDR2: MNHEY and SVGAGI. In DNA form, the CDR3 reads TGTGCCAGCAGTTACTCGGGACTACACACAGATACGCAGTATTTT. It specifies CASSYSGLHTDTQYF.

V gene TRBV4-3 combines with J gene TRBJ1-6; TRBD1 matches 7 bases. V was clipped by 0 bases and J by 7 bases; unmatched bases: 6. CDR3 length: 16 residues. The germline V gene encodes CDR1 LGHNA and CDR2 YSLEER. The CDR3: CASSQDGGGFNSPLHF. CDR3 DNA sequence: TGCGCCAGCAGCCAAGATGGAGGGGGCTTCAATTCACCCCTCCACTTT.

The chain uses TRBV5-4 and TRBJ2-7, with TRBD1 matching 12 bases. V gave up 3 bases and J gave up 2 bases; unmatched junction bases: 0. CDR1 SGHNT and CDR2 YYREEE come from the germline V gene (reference sequence). The CDR3 runs to 14 residues. CDR3 amino acids: CASSWDRGPYEQYF. The CDR3 region has the DNA TGTGCCAGCAGCTGGGACAGGGGGCCCTACGAGCAGTACTTC. The whole variable domain, filled in from reference TRBV5-4 and TRBJ2-7, reads ETGVTQSPTHLIKTRGQQVTLRCSSQSGHNTVSWYQQALGQGPQFIFQYYREEENGRGNFPPRFSGLQFPNYSSELNVNALELDDSALYLCASSWDRGPYEQYFGPGTRLTVT.

This rearrangement joins TRBV19 to TRBJ2-2; TRBD1 aligns across 11 bases. Germline V CDR1 and CDR2: LNHDA, SQIVND (reference sequence). V shed 11 bases, J shed 3 bases, and the junction held 8 bases outside the gene matches. This CDR3 has 15 amino acids. As DNA, the CDR3 is TGTGCCTCTCGAGGACAGGGGGCGGACACCGGGGAGCTGTTTTTT. This codes for CASRGQGADTGELFF. The whole variable domain, filled in from reference TRBV19 and TRBJ2-2, reads DGGITQSPKYLFRKEGQNVTLSCEQNLNHDAMYWYRQDPGQGLRLIYYSQIVNDFQKGDIAEGYSVSREKKESFPLTVTSAQKNPTAFYLCASRGQGADTGELFFGEGSRLTVL.